This TCR beta chain was sequenced for a study of shared clonotypes between healthy human individuals. The overall study: Three plates each covered CD4 naive and memory; CD8 naive two, CD8 memory one.

Those who donated were healthy HIV-negative adults, with no recent acute infections or vaccinations reported. An assay was performed, and its level was deep. Replicate PCRs from sorted subsets contained roughly 200 ng DNA, which is around 30,000 T cell genomes. Some clones are missing from TCRdb's copy, which holds only in-frame ones; the method was immunoSEQ multiplex PCR. Found here are over 1.4 million clones, over 95% of them singletons; the top ten hold roughly 1.2%. V shed 0 bases and J 0 bases; nucleotides not matched to a gene: 6. CDR3 length: 16 residues. Germline V gene sequence: CDR1 SGDLS, CDR2 YYNGEE.

The rearrangement links TRBV9 to TRBJ2-7; 7 bases are shared with TRBD1. The sequenced sample consisted of naive CD4+ T cells sorted from blood. As to subset: CD45RA+ positively selected. This sequence was found in a man aged 25 to 40 in good health. The CDR3 region has the DNA TGTGCCAGCAGCGTAGGTGAGGACAGGTTCTCCTACGAGCAGTACTTC. It specifies CASSVGEDRFSYEQYF.